The sequence of this T cell receptor beta chain was determined in a study of human T cells and chemical hapten exposure. A single record per CDR3 protein comes from TCRdb applying MiXCR to the RACE reads. Of 100,000 or so distinct CDR3 sequences listed, 30% to 35% are singletons. The time point: patch test 3, about 24 weeks after DPC sensitization. Treatment specified: therapeutic diphenylcyclopropenone sensitization with weekly scalp DPC. This TCR came from a man aged 40-55 years with alopecia areata. Some clones in this sample may be carry-over from other donors' samples. This sample comprised whole blood, obtained in connection with sensitization to the hapten diphenylcyclopropenone (DPC).

DNA of the CDR3: TGTGCCAGCAGCTTTCGCCAAGCTTCCTACAATGAGCAGTTCTTC. Translation: CASSFRQASYNEQFF. The rearrangement joins TRBV13 to TRBJ2-1; D not resolved. Germline CDR1 PRHDT, CDR2 FYEKMQ (reference sequence). The CDR3 totals 15 residues. Trimming pared 3 bases from V and 1 base from J, leaving 10 bases between.